These 23 T cell receptor beta chains were all obtained from the same sample, sequenced in a study of blood T cell repertoires in COVID-19. The data were produced by immunoSEQ multiplex PCR, yet TCRdb's version contains in-frame clones alone and is incomplete. Of 200,000 to 250,000 clones listed, 84% are singletons. The sequenced sample consisted of peripheral blood. The source of these receptors is a woman older than 75 with COVID-19, enrolled during active disease.

This rearrangement joins TRBV6-5 to TRBJ2-7; TRBD2 agrees at 12 bases. The CDR3 sequence is 13 residues long. CDR1 and CDR2 from the germline V gene are MNHEY and SVGAGI. V lost 8 bases and J lost 6; bases outside the gene matches: 5. The CDR3 is CASALAGGREQYF. CDR3 sequence (DNA): TGTGCCAGCGCGCTAGCGGGAGGGCGCGAGCAGTACTTC.

The V gene is TRBV18, the J gene TRBJ2-1; 10 bases agree with TRBD2. Germline V gene lookup returns CDR1 KGHSH and CDR2 LQKENI. V lost 6 bases to trimming and J lost 2 bases; unmatched junction nucleotides: 4. CDR3 length: 15 amino acids. The CDR3 region is CASSGGTSAYNEQFF. The CDR3 region has the DNA TGTGCCAGCTCCGGAGGGACTAGCGCCTACAATGAGCAGTTCTTC.

This chain uses TRBV6-1 with TRBJ1-1, with 8 nucleotides matching TRBD1. Unmatched junction bases numbered 13, after V lost 3 bases and J lost 13 bases. CDR3 length: 14 amino acids. Germline CDR1 and CDR2: MNHNS and SASEGT. CDR3 in amino acids: CASSDALQGVKGFF. The CDR3 nucleotides are TGTGCCAGCAGTGACGCCTTACAGGGGGTGAAAGGTTTCTTT.

This clone was detected a few times. The CDR3 protein is CASSQDGQINQPQHF. CDR3 in DNA: TGCGCCAGCAGCCAAGACGGACAGATTAATCAGCCCCAGCATTTT. J is TRBJ1-5 and V is TRBV4-1; TRBD1 is a possible D gene (6 bases). Looked up from germline, CDR1 is MGHRA and CDR2 is YSYEKL. This CDR3 spans 15 amino acids. V was shortened by 0 bases and J by 4 bases, with 10 bases between the two germline ends.

The chain has TRBV28 and TRBJ2-1, with 7 bases fitting TRBD2. CDR1 and CDR2 from the germline V gene are MDHEN and SYDVKM. The CDR3 spans 16 residues. The trim removed 6 bases at V and 6 bases at J, leaving 14 bases unmatched. The CDR3 region is CASSRKRTSLTNEQFF. The CDR3, as DNA: TGTGCCAGCAGCCGTAAGCGGACTAGTCTAACCAATGAGCAGTTCTTC.

The chain has TRBV7-2 and TRBJ2-1; possible D gene TRBD2, 6 bases. The CDR3 length is 16 residues. The V end was cut by 0 bases, the J end by 4 bases, with 13 bases between. Germline CDR1 SGHTA, CDR2 FQGNSA. As DNA, the CDR3 is TGTGCCAGCAGCTTAGCTAACAGGAGGGCGTACAATGAGCAGTTCTTC. The encoded protein is CASSLANRRAYNEQFF.

CDR3 sequence: CASSQQDRNQPQHF. The CDR3 coding sequence is TGTGCCAGCAGTCAGCAGGACAGAAATCAGCCCCAGCATTTT. This chain connects TRBV2 to TRBJ1-5; D is possibly TRBD1 (6 bases). V lost 5 bases and J 4 bases, leaving 12 bases between the germline ends. The CDR3 is 14 residues long. CDR1 SNHLY and CDR2 FYNNEI come from the germline V gene.

This clone has just one count. CDR3 loop: CATSRGREPGNSPLHF. DNA for the CDR3: TGTGCCACCAGCAGAGGCAGGGAACCGGGTAATTCACCCCTCCACTTT. The V and J genes are TRBV15 and TRBJ1-6; tentative D call: TRBD1 (5 bases). The CDR3 runs to 16 residues. Germline loops: CDR1 LNHNV, CDR2 YYDKDF (reference sequence). The germline V and J ends were trimmed by 1 base and 6 bases, with 13 bases remaining between them.

This sequence joins TRBV3-1 (or the pseudogene TRBV3-2) and TRBJ1-5; possibly TRBD1 for D (5 bases). This CDR3 has 14 residues. Germline assignment: CDR1 LGHDT and CDR2 YNNKEL (reference sequence). The ends were cut back, 2 bases at V and 3 bases at J, with 8 bases in the middle. CDR3 loop: CASSQPGFNQPQHF. The CDR3, as DNA: TGTGCCAGCAGCCAACCAGGGTTCAATCAGCCCCAGCATTTT.

The chain recombines TRBV29-1 with TRBJ1-1; D call uncertain. Trimming cost V 6 bases and J 4 bases, with 9 bases left between them. The CDR3 sequence is 11 residues long. Per the germline V gene, CDR1 is SQVTM and CDR2 is ANQGSEA. The CDR3 reads CSVERSTEAFF. The CDR3 DNA is TGCAGCGTCGAGCGGAGCACTGAAGCTTTCTTT.

This clone was picked up a small number of times. The rearrangement joins TRBV10-3 to TRBJ1-2, with 8 positions matching TRBD1. CDR1 is ENHRY, CDR2 SYGVKD, per germline. The junction had 9 bases not matched to a gene; V was cut back by 10 bases and J by 2 bases. CDR3 size: 14 residues. The CDR3 DNA reads as TGTGCCAGCGACGACCGGACAGGGAACTATGGCTACACCTTC. Translated, it gives CASDDRTGNYGYTF.

This sequence joins TRBV5-1 and TRBJ1-3, with D uncertain. Germline CDR1 is SGHRS and CDR2 is YFSETQ. This CDR3 is built from 13 residues. V dropped 2 bases and J dropped 2 bases, with 5 bases sitting between them. The CDR3 nucleotides are TGCGCCAGCAGCTTAACAGCTGGAAACACCATATATTTT. It encodes CASSLTAGNTIYF.

The gene calls are TRBV6-5 and TRBJ1-6; D might be TRBD1 (5 bases). Trimming removed 2 bases at V and 8 bases at J, with 16 bases between. CDR1 and CDR2 from the germline V gene are MNHEY and SVGAGI. This CDR3 contains 16 residues. This CDR3 reads CASSYTIGGADSPLHF. The CDR3 DNA reads as TGTGCCAGCAGTTACACCATCGGGGGAGCGGATTCACCCCTCCACTTT.

The chain is built from TRBV4-1 and TRBJ2-7, with a tentative D call TRBD2 (5 bases). V was shortened by 4 bases and J by 0 bases, with 10 bases between the two germline ends. The CDR3 length is 14 residues. Germline CDR1 and CDR2: MGHRA and YSYEKL. The CDR3 bases are TGCGCCAGCAGCCGGGAGCGGAGCTCCTACGAGCAGTACTTC. Translating it yields CASSRERSSYEQYF.

The chain combines TRBV9 with TRBJ1-1, with a possible D match to TRBD1 (6 bases). This CDR3 is 14 amino acids long. The V gene's germline CDR1 is SGDLS and CDR2 YYNGEE. The V gene lost 5 bases and the J gene lost 4 bases, with 15 bases spanning the gap. This CDR3 reads CASRAGGLGTEAFF. CDR3 bases: TGTGCCAGCAGAGCCGGGGGGCTGGGCACTGAAGCTTTCTTT.

V gene TRBV19 combines with J gene TRBJ2-5; no clear D. CDR3 length: 13 residues. The germline CDR1 and CDR2 sequences are LNHDA and SQIVND (reference sequence). V was pared by 3 bases and J by 1 base, with 6 bases between. The CDR3 sequence is CASSIPSQETQYF. In DNA, the CDR3 is TGTGCCAGTAGTATCCCCTCCCAAGAGACCCAGTACTTC.

The V gene is TRBV14, the J gene TRBJ1-2, with 7 bases lining up with TRBD1. V shed 0 bases and J 6 bases; nucleotides not matched to a gene: 7. The CDR3 is 15 residues long. CDR1 SGHDN and CDR2 FVKESK come from the germline V gene. The CDR3 sequence is CASSQDLRDSNGYTF. The CDR3 nucleotides read TGTGCCAGCAGCCAAGATCTGCGGGACAGCAATGGCTACACCTTC.

The rearrangement joins TRBV11-1 to TRBJ2-3; D may be TRBD2 (6 bases). The CDR3 consists of 14 residues. V was clipped by 3 bases and J by 5 bases, with 12 bases between them. Germline V gives CDR1 SGHAT, CDR2 FQDESV (reference sequence). The CDR3 bases are TGTGCCAGCAGCTTCCCCTTAGCGGAAGATACGCAGTATTTT. Amino acids: CASSFPLAEDTQYF.

This clone was seen just once. This chain joins TRBV18 and TRBJ2-7; a possible D gene is TRBD1 (6 bases). The V end lost 5 bases, the J end lost 1 base, and 15 bases lay between the germline ends. The CDR3 covers 15 residues. CDR1 is KGHSH and CDR2 is LQKENI in the germline V gene. CDR3 coding DNA: TGTGCCAGCTCAAAGCAGGGGCCGGGATCCTACGAGCAGTACTTC. Amino acids: CASSKQGPGSYEQYF.

The chain has TRBV5-8 and TRBJ2-5; 8 bases agree with TRBD1. The CDR3 runs 13 residues. CDR1 SGHTS and CDR2 YDEGEE come from the germline V gene. V shed 2 bases, J shed 4 bases, and the junction held 1 base outside the gene matches. In DNA form, the CDR3 reads TGTGCCAGCAGCTTTGACAGGGGAGAGACCCAGTACTTC. It specifies CASSFDRGETQYF.

The V gene is TRBV20-1, the J gene TRBJ2-1; D is possibly TRBD2 (6 bases). Germline lookup yields CDR1 DFQATT and CDR2 SNEGSKA (reference sequence). Deletions cut 3 bases from V and 7 bases from J, with 22 bases between. The CDR3 runs to 16 residues. The CDR3 here is CSASKSGSRSRNEQFF. The DNA for the CDR3 is TGCAGTGCTAGTAAGTCCGGGAGCCGTAGTCGGAATGAGCAGTTCTTC.

The J gene is TRBJ1-6, the V gene TRBV28, with D possibly being TRBD1 (5 bases). Germline V gene data show CDR1 as MDHEN and CDR2 as SYDVKM. This CDR3 has 13 residues. V shed 3 bases and J shed 9 bases, with 9 bases lying between them. CDR3 sequence (DNA): TGTGCCAGCAGTTTCTCCAGGGCTTCACCCCTCCACTTT. Translating gives CASSFSRASPLHF.

The chain employs TRBV7-2 and TRBJ1-5, with TRBD1 as a possible D gene (5 bases). V lost 0 bases and J lost 6, with 6 bases in between. This CDR3 has 13 amino acids. From germline, CDR1 is SGHTA and CDR2 FQGNSA. The CDR3 DNA sequence: TGTGCCAGCAGCTTAGCAGGGGCTCAGCCCCAGCATTTT. It translates to CASSLAGAQPQHF.